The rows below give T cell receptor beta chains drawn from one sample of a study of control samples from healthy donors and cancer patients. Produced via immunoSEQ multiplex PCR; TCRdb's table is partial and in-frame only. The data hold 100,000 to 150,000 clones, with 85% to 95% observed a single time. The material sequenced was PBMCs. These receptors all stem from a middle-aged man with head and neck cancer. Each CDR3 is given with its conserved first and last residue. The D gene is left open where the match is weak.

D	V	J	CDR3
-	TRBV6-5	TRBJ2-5	CASSPSLTRETQYF
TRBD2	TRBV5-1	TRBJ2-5	CASKNSGGPQETQYF
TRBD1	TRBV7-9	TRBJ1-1	CASSAFGTGGNTEAFF
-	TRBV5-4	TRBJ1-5	CASSLGGGFNQPQHF
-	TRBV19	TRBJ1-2	CASRGGEVSGYTF
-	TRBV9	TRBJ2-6	CASSVGVGSGANVLTF
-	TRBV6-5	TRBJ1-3	CASSYSTRSSGNTIYF
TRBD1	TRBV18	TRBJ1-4	CASSPEGGPIGTLFF
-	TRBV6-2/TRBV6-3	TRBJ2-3	CASSYSIVSPDTQYF
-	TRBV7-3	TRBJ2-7	CASSQGQSYEQYF
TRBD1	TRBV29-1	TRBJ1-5	CSVAEDRELGQPQHF
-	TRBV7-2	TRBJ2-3	CASSPWGPGTDTQYF
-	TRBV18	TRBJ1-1	CASSFSENTEAFF
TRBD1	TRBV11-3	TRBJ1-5	CASSFGTGRRNQPQHF
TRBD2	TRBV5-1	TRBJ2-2	CASSLSGGAGELFF
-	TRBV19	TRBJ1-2	CASSNGYGYTF
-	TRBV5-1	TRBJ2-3	CASSLGRPTDTQYF
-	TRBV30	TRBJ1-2	CTWKRVAGYTF
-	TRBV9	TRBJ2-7	CASSVGVDGTGHYEQYF
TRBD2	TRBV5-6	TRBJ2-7	CASSFAPGLAGYEQYF
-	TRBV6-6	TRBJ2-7	CASSYMEFGEQYF
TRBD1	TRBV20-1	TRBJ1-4	CSVSKDRDTTNEKLFF
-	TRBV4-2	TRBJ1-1	CASSLNPRGLWNTEAFF
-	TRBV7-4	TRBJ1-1	CTSSFVQNTEAFF
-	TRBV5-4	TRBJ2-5	CASSTLPRRRGETQYF
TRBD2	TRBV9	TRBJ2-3	CASTKGLFTDTQYF
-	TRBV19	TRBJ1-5	CASKRSSNQPQHF
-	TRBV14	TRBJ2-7	CASSHLTRGPPYEQYF
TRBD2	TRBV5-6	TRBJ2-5	CASSSWGLAGGRETQYF
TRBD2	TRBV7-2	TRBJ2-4	CASTRGELAKNIQYF
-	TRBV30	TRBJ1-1	CAWSVGSTGSEAFF
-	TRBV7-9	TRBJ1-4	CASSFRGANEKLFF
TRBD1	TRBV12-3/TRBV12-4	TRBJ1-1	CASTQDREKAFF
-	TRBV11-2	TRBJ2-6	CASSPVGGRGANVLTF
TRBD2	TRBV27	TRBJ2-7	CASSPGGGRVTYEQYF
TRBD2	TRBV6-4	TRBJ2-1	CASSELAGGPNEQFF
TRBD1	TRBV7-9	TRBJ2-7	CASSSWTGGGYEQYF
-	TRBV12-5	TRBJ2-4	CASGPGIPPNIQYF
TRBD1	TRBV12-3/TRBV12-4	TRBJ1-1	CATRDSLNTEAFF
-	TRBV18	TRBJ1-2	CASSPPEGPTSNYGYTF
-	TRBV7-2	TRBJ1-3	CASSRSGNTIYF
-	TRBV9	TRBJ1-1	CASSATGMLTEAFF
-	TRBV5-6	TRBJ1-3	CASSLVSRRSGNTIYF
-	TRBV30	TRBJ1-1	CAWSVDRPFRGTEAFF
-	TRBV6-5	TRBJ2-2	CASSRLGATGELFF
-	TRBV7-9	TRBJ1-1	CASSYFQGPNTEAFF
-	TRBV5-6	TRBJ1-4	CASSLGAPHQLFF
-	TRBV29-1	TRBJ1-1	CSVQGYTEAFF